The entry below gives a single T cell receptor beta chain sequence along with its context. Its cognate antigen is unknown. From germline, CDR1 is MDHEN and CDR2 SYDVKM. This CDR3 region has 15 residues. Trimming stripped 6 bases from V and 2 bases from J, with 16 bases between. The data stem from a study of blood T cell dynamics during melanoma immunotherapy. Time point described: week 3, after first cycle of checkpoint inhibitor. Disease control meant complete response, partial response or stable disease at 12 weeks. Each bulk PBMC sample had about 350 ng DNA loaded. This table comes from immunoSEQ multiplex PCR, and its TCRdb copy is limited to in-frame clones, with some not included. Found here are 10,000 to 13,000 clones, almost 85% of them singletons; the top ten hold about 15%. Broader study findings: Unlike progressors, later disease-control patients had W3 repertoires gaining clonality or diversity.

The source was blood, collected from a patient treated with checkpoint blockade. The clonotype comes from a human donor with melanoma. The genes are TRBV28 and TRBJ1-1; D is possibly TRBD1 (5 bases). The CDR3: CASRPPGLINTEAFF. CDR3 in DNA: TGTGCCAGCAGGCCGCCGGGACTTATAAACACTGAAGCTTTCTTT.